The T cell receptor (beta chain) under discussion was sequenced for a study of regulatory T cells in long-lasting Graves disease. There are many counts of this clonotype. The time point denotes: newly diagnosed GD, antithyroid drugs for less than 3 months. The TCR library was made from RNA that had been extracted from PBMCs in TRIzol. HTBI primers from iRepertoire and Arm-PCR of CDR3 regions yielded the TCR beta libraries. TCRdb analysed the multiplex PCR reads with MiXCR anew, one entry per CDR3 protein. Among roughly 500,000 distinct CDR3 sequences listed, about 13% were seen once. These data were also reused for a study on T cells in Graves' hyperthyroidism and ophthalmopathy.

This TCR was sampled from a man younger than 40 with Graves disease. The input for sequencing was peripheral blood mononuclear cells (PBMCs), taken at new diagnosis, from a patient treated with antithyroid drugs.

The CDR3 spells CASSPWESTRDGYTF. The CDR3 nucleotides are TGTGCCAGCAGCCCCTGGGAGAGCACCCGGGATGGCTACACCTTC. The chain has TRBV3-1 and TRBJ1-2; no clear D. V lost 4 bases and J 6 bases, leaving 18 bases between the germline ends. Germline-derived CDR1 and CDR2 are LGHDT and YNNKEL (reference sequence). The CDR3 extends over 15 amino acids.